Included here is one TCR beta chain sequence, with context. Its antigen is still unknown. The record originates from a study of graft-versus-host responses after intestinal transplantation. Study-level background: Transplant types were multivisceral, liver-intestinal, or isolated intestinal. Anti-thymocyte globulin induction was given to all recipients, followed by tacrolimus and steroids for 2 to 3 years. The study, taken as a whole, reports: Recipient bone marrow held GvH clones, some seen earlier in ileum or blood. Peak levels of circulating GvH clones tracked with early post-transplant HvG declines.

Sequenced by immunoSEQ multiplex PCR; TCRdb stores in-frame clones only, minus some. The sample lists nearly 90,000 clones; less than 90% were seen once. CDR1 and CDR2 from the germline V gene are LNHNV and YYDKDF (reference sequence). The CDR3 spans 14 residues. The V end lost 5 bases, the J end lost 9 bases, and 14 bases lay between the germline ends. The specimen comprised unstimulated CD8+ T cells sorted from spleen or lymph node cells, sampled before intestinal transplant. The receptor's source is a human donor who received an intestinal transplant. This chain connects TRBV15 to TRBJ1-6, with D uncertain. The CDR3 protein is CATSVRREGSPLHF. In nucleotides, the CDR3 is TGTGCCACCAGCGTCCGGCGAGAGGGTTCACCCCTCCACTTT.